This T cell receptor beta chain appears in the sequencing data of a study of blood T cell repertoires in COVID-19. Germline lookup yields CDR1 SGHAT and CDR2 FQNNGV. With 2 bases clipped from V and 4 bases from J, the junction kept 2 bases outside the gene matches. This CDR3 region has 15 residues. Measured with immunoSEQ multiplex PCR; TCRdb has only the in-frame clones, and not every one. The sample has about 220,000 clones, over 70% seen once; the top ten hold more than 7%. V gene TRBV11-2 combines with J gene TRBJ2-7; TRBD2 matches at 13 bases. Source material: peripheral blood. The sequence was collected from a woman between 65 and 79 years old with acute or convalescent COVID-19. In DNA, the CDR3 is TGTGCCAGCAGCTTAATGGGACTAGCGGGATACGAGCAGTACTTC. Protein: CASSLMGLAGYEQYF. The full variable domain, its missing parts supplied by reference TRBV11-2 and TRBJ2-7, is EAGVAQSPRYKIIEKRQSVAFWCNPISGHATLYWYQQILGQGPKLLIQFQNNGVVDDSQLPKDRFSAERLKGVDSTLKIQPAKLEDSAVYLCASSLMGLAGYEQYFGPGTRLTVT.